Presented here are 4 T cell receptor beta chains from one specimen sequenced in a study of T cells in localized non-small cell lung cancer. Sequencing was performed with immunoSEQ multiplex PCR; in TCRdb, only in-frame clones are kept and a portion is missing. The sample lists tens of thousands of clones; roughly nine tenths were seen once. The specimen comprised peripheral blood, sampled before any cancer treatment. All receptors come from a female donor aged 60 or older with stage I lung adenocarcinoma.

The gene calls are TRBV15 and TRBJ1-6, with a tentative D call TRBD1 (5 bases). With 0 bases removed from V and 7 bases from J, the gap between germline ends came to 13 bases. CDR1 and CDR2 (germline): LNHNV, YYDKDF (reference sequence). The CDR3 contains 16 residues. In DNA form, the CDR3 reads TGTGCCACCAGCAGAGAGGCGGCCGGGGGAAATTCACCCCTCCACTTT. Translating gives CATSREAAGGNSPLHF.

The J gene is TRBJ2-1, the V gene TRBV6-1, with D perhaps matching TRBD1 or TRBD2 (6 bases each). Germline assignment: CDR1 MNHNS and CDR2 SASEGT. This CDR3 is built from 14 residues. V gave up 7 bases and J gave up 4 bases, with 14 bases separating them. DNA for the CDR3: TGTGCCAGCAACAGGGACTCGGGTTACAATGAGCAGTTCTTC. Encoded protein: CASNRDSGYNEQFF.

This chain links TRBV6-1 with TRBJ2-3; D is unresolved. From germline, CDR1 is MNHNS and CDR2 SASEGT. The V and J ends lost 2 bases and 0 bases respectively, with 9 bases between them. This CDR3 comprises 15 residues. As DNA, the CDR3 is TGTGCCAGCAGTGAATCGCGTCCTAGCACAGATACGCAGTATTTT. Residues: CASSESRPSTDTQYF.

This clone was counted once. The rearrangement joins TRBV10-2 to TRBJ1-1, with D hard to call. V shed 8 bases and J shed 4 bases, with 14 bases lying between them. CDR3 length: 13 residues. Per germline, CDR1 WSHSY and CDR2 SAAADI. DNA of the CDR3: TGCGCCAGCGGCGGCGGGGAGGGCACTGAAGCTTTCTTT. Protein sequence: CASGGGEGTEAFF.